This T cell receptor beta chain was found in a study of cytomegalovirus exposure and HLA in healthy donors. Study-wide findings and caveats: CMV serostatus stood as the only immune exposure information on hand. The study carried out a later analysis of TCR beta sequences. It associated some 18,000 of them with specific HLA alleles at a false discovery rate of 0.05.

Of note for this clone: Its matching antigen is unknown.

This CDR3 comprises 13 residues. Trimming removed 5 bases from V and 6 bases from J, with 14 bases in between. CDR1 is MDHEN, CDR2 SYDVKM, per germline. The primer mix had 60 Vbeta and 13 Jbeta primers. Under the authors' procedure: Approximately 11 million of tens of millions of unique TCR beta chains were shared, per a later count. Data came from immunoSEQ multiplex PCR; TCRdb stores just in-frame clones and leaves some out. V and J calls plus clone size are reproduced from that table; the DNA served to infer D and trimming. This table has some 190,000 clones, approximately 82% appearing once. The material sequenced was PBMCs. The V and J genes are TRBV28 and TRBJ2-7; perhaps TRBD2 as D (6 bases). This sequence was found in a middle-aged man in good health and CMV-seropositive. CDR3 in DNA: TGTGCCAGCAGTGGCCAGGACTATAGCGAGCAGTACTTC. Translated: CASSGQDYSEQYF.